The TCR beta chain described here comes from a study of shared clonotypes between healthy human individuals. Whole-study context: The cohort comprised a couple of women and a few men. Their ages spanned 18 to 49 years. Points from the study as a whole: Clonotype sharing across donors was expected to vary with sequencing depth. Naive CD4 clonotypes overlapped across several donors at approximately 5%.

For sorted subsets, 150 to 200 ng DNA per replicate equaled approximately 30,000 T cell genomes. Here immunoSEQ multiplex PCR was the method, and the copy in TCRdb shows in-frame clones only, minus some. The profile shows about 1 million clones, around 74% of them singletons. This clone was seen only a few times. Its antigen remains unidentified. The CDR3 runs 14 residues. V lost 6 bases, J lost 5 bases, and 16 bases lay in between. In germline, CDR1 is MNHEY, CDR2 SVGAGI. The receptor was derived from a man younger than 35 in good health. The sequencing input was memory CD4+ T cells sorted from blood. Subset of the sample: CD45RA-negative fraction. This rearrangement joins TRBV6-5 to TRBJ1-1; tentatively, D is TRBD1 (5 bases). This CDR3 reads CASRKQGERTEAFF. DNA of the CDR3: TGTGCCAGCAGGAAACAAGGGGAGCGAACTGAAGCTTTCTTT.